The rows below give T cell receptor beta chains drawn from one sample of a study of cytomegalovirus exposure and HLA in healthy donors. Some clones are missing from TCRdb's copy, which holds only in-frame ones; the method was immunoSEQ multiplex PCR. This table holds 96,000 or so clones, approximately 74% found once. The sample taken for sequencing was PBMCs. The receptors here all came from a female donor in good health and CMV-seropositive. CDR3s include the opening cysteine and the closing phenylalanine or tryptophan. A D gene is named only where the DNA matches it firmly. The size entry is marked missing in some rows and otherwise reads once, few, many or a size class.

clone_size: -
j_call: TRBJ1-2
v_call: TRBV4-2
d_call: TRBD1
cdr3_aa: CASSQLRDRGADGYTF
cdr3_nt: TGTGCCAGCAGCCAACTCCGGGACAGGGGTGCTGATGGCTACACCTTC

clone_size: -
j_call: TRBJ1-1
v_call: TRBV5-8
d_call: -
cdr3_aa: CASSLLFGRGNTEAFF
cdr3_nt: TGTGCCAGCAGCTTGTTATTTGGCAGGGGGAACACTGAAGCTTTCTTT

clone_size: -
j_call: TRBJ1-1
v_call: TRBV10-1
d_call: -
cdr3_aa: CASSESTRAERAFF
cdr3_nt: TGCGCCAGCAGTGAGTCGACTAGGGCAGAACGAGCTTTCTTT

clone_size: once
j_call: TRBJ2-6
v_call: TRBV30
d_call: TRBD2
cdr3_aa: CAWSVIKWAGDRSGANVLTF
cdr3_nt: TGTGCCTGGAGTGTAATAAAGTGGGCGGGAGACCGCTCTGGGGCCAACGTCCTGACTTTC

clone_size: -
j_call: TRBJ2-1
v_call: TRBV12-5
d_call: TRBD2
cdr3_aa: CASGLGGGSYNEQFF
cdr3_nt: TGTGCTAGTGGTTTAGGCGGGGGCTCCTACAATGAGCAGTTCTTC

clone_size: -
j_call: TRBJ1-1
v_call: TRBV5-6
d_call: TRBD1
cdr3_aa: CASSLGTGTEAFF
cdr3_nt: TGTGCCAGCAGCTTAGGGACAGGCACTGAAGCTTTCTTT

clone_size: -
j_call: TRBJ2-7
v_call: TRBV6-6
d_call: TRBD1
cdr3_aa: CASRPGQATGEQYF
cdr3_nt: TGTGCCAGCAGGCCGGGACAGGCAACAGGGGAGCAGTACTTC

clone_size: -
j_call: TRBJ2-7
v_call: TRBV14
d_call: -
cdr3_aa: CASSQFQRSYEQYF
cdr3_nt: TGTGCCAGCAGCCAATTTCAGCGGAGCTACGAGCAGTACTTC

clone_size: -
j_call: TRBJ2-5
v_call: TRBV15
d_call: -
cdr3_aa: CATSRIQGETQYF
cdr3_nt: TGTGCCACCAGCAGAATACAGGGAGAGACCCAGTACTTC

clone_size: -
j_call: TRBJ2-7
v_call: TRBV4-3
d_call: -
cdr3_aa: CASSQDRKRVIYEQYF
cdr3_nt: TGCGCCAGCAGCCAAGATAGAAAACGGGTCATCTACGAGCAGTACTTC

clone_size: once
j_call: TRBJ1-5
v_call: TRBV30
d_call: TRBD1
cdr3_aa: CAWSGTGYQPQHF
cdr3_nt: TGTGCCTGGTCCGGGACAGGATATCAGCCCCAGCATTTT

clone_size: few
j_call: TRBJ1-2
v_call: TRBV10-3
d_call: TRBD1
cdr3_aa: CAISADRGYYGYTF
cdr3_nt: TGTGCCATCAGTGCAGACAGGGGGTACTATGGCTACACCTTC

clone_size: -
j_call: TRBJ2-1
v_call: TRBV15
d_call: -
cdr3_aa: CATSIKAAGWGFF
cdr3_nt: TGTGCCACCAGCATTAAAGCGGCCGGGTGGGGGTTCTTC

clone_size: -
j_call: TRBJ2-5
v_call: TRBV6-5
d_call: TRBD2
cdr3_aa: CASSRTSGVGETQYF
cdr3_nt: TGTGCCAGCAGCCGGACTAGCGGGGTAGGGGAGACCCAGTACTTC

clone_size: -
j_call: TRBJ2-3
v_call: TRBV29-1
d_call: TRBD2
cdr3_aa: CSVERGSTDTQYF
cdr3_nt: TGCAGCGTTGAGCGGGGGTCCACAGATACGCAGTATTTT

clone_size: -
j_call: TRBJ2-1
v_call: TRBV30
d_call: TRBD2
cdr3_aa: CAWSVLAGNEQFF
cdr3_nt: TGTGCCTGGAGTGTACTAGCGGGGAATGAGCAGTTCTTC

clone_size: -
j_call: TRBJ2-1
v_call: TRBV20-1
d_call: -
cdr3_aa: CSAPRGTFQFF
cdr3_nt: TGCAGTGCCCCCAGGGGGACTTTTCAGTTCTTC

clone_size: -
j_call: TRBJ2-1
v_call: TRBV7-6
d_call: TRBD1
cdr3_aa: CASGQAALGNEQFF
cdr3_nt: TGTGCCAGCGGACAGGCTGCGCTCGGCAATGAGCAGTTCTTC

clone_size: -
j_call: TRBJ1-5
v_call: TRBV21-1
d_call: -
cdr3_aa: CASSKGHSNQPQHF
cdr3_nt: TGTGCCAGCAGCAAAGGACATAGCAATCAGCCCCAGCATTTT

clone_size: -
j_call: TRBJ2-1
v_call: TRBV7-9
d_call: TRBD2
cdr3_aa: CASSIPGLAVSGSEQFF
cdr3_nt: TGTGCCAGCAGCATCCCGGGACTAGCGGTGTCTGGAAGTGAGCAGTTCTTC

clone_size: -
j_call: TRBJ2-7
v_call: TRBV30
d_call: -
cdr3_aa: CAWSGASRYEQYF
cdr3_nt: TGTGCCTGGAGTGGGGCCAGTCGCTACGAGCAGTACTTC

clone_size: -
j_call: TRBJ1-5
v_call: TRBV30
d_call: -
cdr3_aa: CAWSFDRSGGQPQHF
cdr3_nt: TGTGCCTGGAGTTTTGACAGGTCCGGAGGACAGCCCCAGCATTTT

clone_size: -
j_call: TRBJ2-5
v_call: TRBV5-1
d_call: TRBD2
cdr3_aa: CASSFSLAGGETQYF
cdr3_nt: TGCGCCAGCAGCTTTTCTTTAGCGGGTGGGGAGACCCAGTACTTC

clone_size: -
j_call: TRBJ2-7
v_call: TRBV4-3
d_call: -
cdr3_aa: CASSQAQGAYEQYF
cdr3_nt: TGCGCCAGCAGCCAAGCCCAGGGTGCCTACGAGCAGTACTTC

clone_size: many
j_call: TRBJ2-5
v_call: TRBV11-2
d_call: -
cdr3_aa: CASSLGAGDMETQYF
cdr3_nt: TGTGCCAGCAGCTTAGGAGCAGGGGATATGGAGACCCAGTACTTC

clone_size: -
j_call: TRBJ1-3
v_call: TRBV30
d_call: TRBD1
cdr3_aa: CAWSAPTGFSTPSGNTIYF
cdr3_nt: TGTGCCTGGAGTGCGCCGACAGGGTTTTCTACCCCCTCTGGAAACACCATATATTTT

clone_size: few
j_call: TRBJ1-2
v_call: TRBV7-9
d_call: -
cdr3_aa: CASSSLPGTASNYGYTF
cdr3_nt: TGTGCCAGCAGCTCATTACCGGGTACGGCTTCTAACTATGGCTACACCTTC

clone_size: once
j_call: TRBJ1-1
v_call: TRBV9
d_call: -
cdr3_aa: CASSVGGDGDEAFF
cdr3_nt: TGTGCCAGCAGCGTCGGTGGTGACGGGGATGAAGCTTTCTTT

clone_size: -
j_call: TRBJ1-2
v_call: TRBV18
d_call: TRBD1
cdr3_aa: CASWGTGAWGYTF
cdr3_nt: TGTGCCAGCTGGGGTACAGGGGCCTGGGGCTACACCTTC

clone_size: few
j_call: TRBJ1-1
v_call: TRBV6-5
d_call: -
cdr3_aa: CASSYRTANTEAFF
cdr3_nt: TGTGCCAGCAGTTACCGGACAGCAAACACTGAAGCTTTCTTT

clone_size: -
j_call: TRBJ2-2
v_call: TRBV4-3
d_call: -
cdr3_aa: CASSQGQAGGELFF
cdr3_nt: TGCGCCAGCAGCCAAGGACAGGCGGGCGGGGAGCTGTTTTTT

clone_size: -
j_call: TRBJ2-7
v_call: TRBV6-1
d_call: TRBD2
cdr3_aa: CASTLRGGFYEQYF
cdr3_nt: TGTGCCAGCACCCTGCGCGGGGGGTTTTACGAGCAGTACTTC